This TCR beta chain was recorded in a study of blood T cells in healthy people across ages. Primed by a sample-barcoded 5' primer and a J-beta primer mix, a second PCR proceeded for about 7 to 11 cycles. TCRdb re-analysed the 5' RACE reads in MiXCR, keeping a single row per CDR3 protein. The table shows 660,000 or so distinct CDR3 sequences, with 45% to 65% occurring only once. The V end lost 1 base, the J end lost 4 bases, and 11 bases lay between the germline ends. Germline loops: CDR1 SGHRS, CDR2 YFSETQ. The CDR3 covers 14 residues. The sequenced sample was blood. This chain joins TRBV5-1 and TRBJ2-5; possible D gene TRBD1, 6 bases. The sequence came from a man in his 60s in good health. CDR3 region: CASSLKGDGETQYF. In DNA form, the CDR3 reads TGCGCCAGCAGCTTGAAGGGGGACGGAGAGACCCAGTACTTC.